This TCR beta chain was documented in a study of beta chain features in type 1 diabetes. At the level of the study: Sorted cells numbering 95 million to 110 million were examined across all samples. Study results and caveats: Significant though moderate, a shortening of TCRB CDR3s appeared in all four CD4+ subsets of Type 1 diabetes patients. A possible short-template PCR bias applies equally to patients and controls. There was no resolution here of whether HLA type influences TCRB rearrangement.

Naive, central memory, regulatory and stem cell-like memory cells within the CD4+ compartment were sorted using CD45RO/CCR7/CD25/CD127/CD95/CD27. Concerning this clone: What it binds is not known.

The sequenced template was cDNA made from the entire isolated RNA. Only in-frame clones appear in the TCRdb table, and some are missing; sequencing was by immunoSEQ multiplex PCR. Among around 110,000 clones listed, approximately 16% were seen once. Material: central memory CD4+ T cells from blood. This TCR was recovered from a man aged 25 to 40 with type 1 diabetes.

In nucleotides, the CDR3 is TGTGCCAGCAGCGCTGCTACAGGGGGCCATGAGCAGTTCTTC. Translating it yields CASSAATGGHEQFF. This sequence joins TRBV11-2 and TRBJ2-1; 9 bases agree with TRBD1. Germline lookup yields CDR1 SGHAT and CDR2 FQNNGV. Trimming cost V 5 bases and J 8 bases; bases outside gene matches: 7. This CDR3 is 14 amino acids long. The variable domain in full, with the rest retrieved from reference TRBV11-2 and TRBJ2-1, is EAGVAQSPRYKIIEKRQSVAFWCNPISGHATLYWYQQILGQGPKLLIQFQNNGVVDDSQLPKDRFSAERLKGVDSTLKIQPAKLEDSAVYLCASSAATGGHEQFFGPGTRLTVL.